This record covers a single TCR beta chain. All patients were treatment-naive before thyroid surgery. This sample was included in a study of metastatic and nonmetastatic thyroid tumors. Per germline, CDR1 MDHEN and CDR2 SYDVKM. The CDR3 has 15 residues. The V and J ends lost 2 bases and 4 bases respectively, with 12 bases between them. Using MiXCR, TCRdb reanalyzed the PCR reads. This sample has about 12,000 clones; 30% to 35% occur once, and the top ten carry about 12%. The rearrangement uses TRBV28 and TRBJ1-3; D possibly corresponds to TRBD1 (6 bases). This receptor was taken from a female donor with papillary thyroid cancer or a benign thyroid nodule (not recorded which). Some clones in this sample may be carry-over from other donors' samples. The specimen sequenced was tumor tissue. As DNA, the CDR3 is TGTGCCAGCAGTTTACTGGGGGCTTCAGGAAACACCATATATTTT. This codes for CASSLLGASGNTIYF.